These T cell receptor beta chains were read from a single sample in a study of OX40 agonist ivuxolimab in advanced cancers. TCRdb's table, derived via immunoSEQ multiplex PCR, lists solely in-frame clones and lacks some. Among 75,000 to 90,000 clones listed, roughly 80% were seen once. The specimen was CD4+ or CD8+ T cells sorted from blood, collected in a trial of the OX40 agonist ivuxolimab. The receptors were gathered from an adult with an advanced solid tumor such as melanoma, head and neck, liver or kidney cancer. Each CDR3 is given with its conserved first and last residue. Fields, in order: D gene, V gene, J gene, clone size, CDR3 protein, CDR3 DNA. The D gene is left open where the match is weak. The size entry is marked missing in some rows and otherwise reads once, few, many or a size class.

TRBD2	TRBV2	TRBJ2-1	.	CASSWTSGSYNEQFF	TGTGCCAGCTCTTGGACTAGCGGGAGCTATAATGAGCAGTTCTTC
.	TRBV11-2	TRBJ2-7	.	CASSLDSGSYEQYF	TGTGCCAGCAGCTTAGATTCCGGGTCCTACGAGCAGTACTTC
TRBD2	TRBV11-2	TRBJ2-1	.	CASSPYSTSGGLVNEQFF	TGTGCCAGCAGCCCTTATTCGACTAGCGGGGGGCTAGTCAATGAGCAGTTCTTC
.	TRBV4-2	TRBJ1-5	.	CASSQVRGGDLYSNQPQHF	TGTGCCAGCAGCCAAGTCAGAGGAGGGGACCTATATAGCAATCAGCCCCAGCATTTT
.	TRBV30	TRBJ1-4	.	CAWSPSGEKLFF	TGTGCCTGGAGTCCCAGCGGTGAAAAACTGTTTTTT
.	TRBV10-1	TRBJ1-3	.	CATGEGGSSGNTIYF	TGCGCCACGGGGGAGGGGGGGAGTTCAGGAAACACCATATATTTT
.	TRBV2	TRBJ1-6	.	CASSGGRVGYSPLHF	TGTGCCAGCAGTGGGGGACGGGTGGGGTATTCACCCCTCCACTTT
TRBD1	TRBV6-6	TRBJ2-1	few	CASTHGTAAYNEQFF	TGTGCCAGCACCCACGGGACAGCCGCCTACAATGAGCAGTTCTTC
.	TRBV7-3	TRBJ2-6	.	CASSLTGGWSSGANVLTF	TGTGCCAGCAGCTTAACTGGAGGCTGGTCCTCTGGGGCCAACGTCCTGACTTTC
TRBD2	TRBV6-5	TRBJ2-3	.	CASSSGLVRRPDTQYF	TGTGCCAGCAGTTCCGGACTAGTAAGGCGTCCTGATACGCAGTATTTT
TRBD1	TRBV4-1	TRBJ2-7	.	CASSRDSRAYEQYF	TGCGCCAGCAGCCGGGACAGTAGAGCCTACGAGCAGTACTTC
.	TRBV7-2	TRBJ2-7	once	CASSLSGGGYTSGEQYF	TGTGCCAGCAGCTTATCCGGCGGAGGCTACACTTCGGGCGAGCAGTACTTC
.	TRBV14	TRBJ2-7	few	CASSPGPREQYF	TGTGCCAGCAGCCCGGGCCCGCGGGAGCAGTACTTC
.	TRBV10-2	TRBJ2-1	.	CASSELLEPNEQFF	TGCGCCAGCAGTGAGTTACTGGAACCCAATGAGCAGTTCTTC
.	TRBV7-3	TRBJ1-1	.	CASSTGWGTEAFF	TGTGCCAGCAGCACGGGCTGGGGAACTGAAGCTTTCTTT
.	TRBV18	TRBJ1-4	.	CASSTTGDEKLFF	TGTGCCAGCTCAACGACAGGAGATGAAAAACTGTTTTTT
TRBD2	TRBV27	TRBJ2-3	.	CASSYKGLATDTQYF	TGTGCCAGCAGTTATAAGGGACTAGCGACAGATACGCAGTATTTT
TRBD1	TRBV5-1	TRBJ1-2	.	CASSLGGQGLGYGYTF	TGCGCCAGCAGCTTGGGGGGACAGGGGCTAGGCTATGGCTACACCTTC
.	TRBV6-6	TRBJ2-1	once	CASSYSSGYNEQFF	TGTGCCAGCAGTTACAGTTCCGGTTACAATGAGCAGTTCTTC
.	TRBV19	TRBJ1-2	few	CATFGTYRYGYTF	TGTGCCACCTTCGGGACCTACCGCTATGGCTACACCTTC
.	TRBV6-6	TRBJ1-2	once	CASSPDRYGYTF	TGTGCCAGCAGTCCCGACAGATATGGCTACACCTTC
.	TRBV5-4	TRBJ2-2	.	CASSRWDGGAGELFF	TGTGCCAGCAGTCGGTGGGACGGTGGTGCCGGGGAGCTGTTTTTT
.	TRBV14	TRBJ2-5	.	CASSQVAGQRETQYF	TGTGCCAGCAGCCAAGTGGCCGGACAGCGGGAGACCCAGTACTTC
.	TRBV11-2	TRBJ2-1	.	CASSLAFISRPQFF	TGTGCCAGCAGCTTAGCCTTTATTTCCCGACCCCAGTTCTTC
.	TRBV7-2	TRBJ1-1	.	CASSSTAQGLNTEAFF	TGTGCCAGCAGCTCGACGGCGCAGGGATTAAACACTGAAGCTTTCTTT
TRBD1	TRBV6-1	TRBJ1-1	.	CASSGGLGGSNTEAFF	TGTGCCAGCAGTGGAGGATTAGGGGGCAGTAACACTGAAGCTTTCTTT
.	TRBV30	TRBJ2-2	.	CACPGPANTGELFF	TGTGCCTGTCCGGGGCCCGCGAACACCGGGGAGCTGTTTTTT
.	TRBV5-6	TRBJ1-2	.	CASSLQGAYTF	TGTGCCAGCAGCTTGCAGGGAGCCTACACCTTC
.	TRBV7-7	TRBJ2-3	.	CASSPSGINTDTQYF	TGTGCTAGCAGCCCCTCCGGGATCAACACAGATACGCAGTATTTT
.	TRBV27	TRBJ2-5	.	CASSTLISETQYF	TGTGCCAGCAGTACCCTAATCTCAGAGACCCAGTACTTC
.	TRBV6-6	TRBJ2-5	.	CASSNPGTQYF	TGTGCCAGCAGTAACCCTGGGACCCAGTACTTC
.	TRBV21-1	TRBJ2-1	.	CASRPDRGSYNEQFF	TGTGCCAGCAGGCCGGACAGGGGCAGTTACAATGAGCAGTTCTTC
.	TRBV7-2	TRBJ2-1	.	CASTLGLLSYNEQFF	TGTGCCAGCACCTTGGGTCTCCTCTCCTACAATGAGCAGTTCTTC
TRBD2	TRBV9	TRBJ2-5	.	CASSVGYLAGVGETQYF	TGTGCCAGCAGCGTAGGATACCTAGCGGGAGTTGGGGAGACCCAGTACTTC
.	TRBV6-5	TRBJ1-1	.	CASSYQTETEAFF	TGTGCCAGCAGTTATCAAACGGAGACTGAAGCTTTCTTT
.	TRBV6-5	TRBJ1-6	.	CASSAGRTRTPLHF	TGTGCCAGCAGTGCCGGACGTACTAGGACACCCCTCCACTTT
.	TRBV15	TRBJ1-3	.	CATSRDRRVGASGNTIYF	TGTGCCACCAGCAGAGATCGTAGGGTCGGGGCCTCTGGAAACACCATATATTTT
.	TRBV30	TRBJ1-5	.	CAWSAGGVGQPQHF	TGTGCCTGGAGCGCCGGGGGGGTAGGACAGCCCCAGCATTTT
.	TRBV18	TRBJ2-7	.	CASSPRQQSSYEQYF	TGTGCCAGCTCGCCACGACAGCAAAGCTCCTACGAGCAGTACTTC
.	TRBV19	TRBJ1-6	once	CASSPDHSPLHF	TGTGCCAGTAGTCCCGACCATTCACCCCTCCACTTT
.	TRBV30	TRBJ1-3	.	CAWSGYSANTIYF	TGTGCCTGGAGTGGCTACAGCGCCAACACCATATATTTT
TRBD1	TRBV30	TRBJ1-6	.	CAWVGDRDNSPLHF	TGTGCCTGGGTGGGGGACAGGGATAATTCACCCCTCCACTTT
TRBD1	TRBV5-4	TRBJ2-5	few	CASSVQGAVETQYF	TGTGCCAGCAGCGTTCAGGGGGCTGTGGAGACCCAGTACTTC
.	TRBV23-1	TRBJ2-7	.	CASSQSPALRCYEQYF	TGCGCCAGCAGTCAATCTCCGGCCCTCCGCTGCTACGAGCAGTACTTC
TRBD1	TRBV6-5	TRBJ1-4	.	CASSGTATNEKLFF	TGTGCCAGCAGTGGGACAGCAACTAATGAAAAACTGTTTTTT
TRBD2	TRBV19	TRBJ2-1	.	CASTALAGGSYNEQFF	TGTGCCAGTACGGCCCTAGCGGGGGGGTCCTACAATGAGCAGTTCTTC
TRBD1	TRBV9	TRBJ2-4	.	CASSVAPGGFTENIQYF	TGTGCCAGCAGCGTAGCTCCAGGGGGATTTACGGAAAACATTCAGTACTTC